Listed here are 30 T cell receptor beta chains from one sample, sequenced in a study of cytomegalovirus exposure and HLA in healthy donors. The PCR contained 60 Vbeta and 13 Jbeta primers. The table came from immunoSEQ multiplex PCR; TCRdb's copy has only in-frame clones and leaves some out. The table has 150,000 to 200,000 clones, around 76% seen once. Sequencing used PBMCs. All receptors come from a woman under 40 in good health and CMV-seropositive.

This clone turned up a few times. V usage is TRBV28 and J usage is TRBJ1-2; TRBD1 matches 10 bases. The V and J ends lost 5 bases and 4 bases, in that order; junction bases with no gene match: 10. Germline V gene lookup returns CDR1 MDHEN and CDR2 SYDVKM. The CDR3 is made up of 16 amino acids. Written as DNA, the CDR3 is TGTGCCAGCAGTACCCGGGACAGGGGACGAGGCTATGGCTACACCTTC. It is translated as CASSTRDRGRGYGYTF.

Concerning this clone: The junction shows a germline mismatch at one end, possibly a read error. Other DNA sequences in the sample encode the same CDR3. J is TRBJ1-1 and V is TRBV5-4; 9 bases map to TRBD1. Germline loops: CDR1 SGHNT, CDR2 YYREEE (reference sequence). This CDR3 comprises 15 residues. CDR3 bases: TGTGCCAGCAGGCAAACGGGACAGGGCCTTTGGGAAGCCTTCTTT. Amino acids: CASRQTGQGLWEAFF.

The chain couples TRBV5-4 to TRBJ1-4; no firm D call. The length of the CDR3 is 15 residues. Trimming left V 5 bases short and J 0 bases short, with 11 bases between. Germline V gives CDR1 SGHNT, CDR2 YYREEE (reference sequence). CDR3 residues: CASSKTLATNEKLFF. CDR3 DNA sequence: TGTGCCAGCAGTAAGACACTTGCAACTAATGAAAAACTGTTTTTT.

This rearrangement joins TRBV7-2 to TRBJ1-2, with 8 positions matching TRBD1. Losses at the gene ends were 0 bases for V and 7 bases for J; bases not matched to a gene: 7. The CDR3 is 15 amino acids. Germline loops: CDR1 SGHTA, CDR2 FQGNSA. In DNA, the CDR3 is TGTGCCAGCAGCTTAGCGTTCGGACAGGGCGGTGGCTACACCTTC. Protein sequence: CASSLAFGQGGGYTF.

This chain uses TRBV6-5 with TRBJ1-1; 9 bases map to TRBD1. J gave up 7 bases and V 5 bases, and 8 bases lay outside the gene matches. CDR3 length: 14 residues. Germline V gives CDR1 MNHEY, CDR2 SVGAGI. The CDR3 region has the DNA TGTGCCAGCAGTGTAACAGGGGGCAGCGGTGAAGCTTTCTTT. It encodes CASSVTGGSGEAFF.

This clone was observed a few times. The chain is built from TRBV6-5 and TRBJ1-4; a possible D gene is TRBD1 (5 bases). Trimming removed 5 bases at V and 12 bases at J, with 13 bases between. This CDR3 is 12 amino acids long. The germline CDR1 and CDR2 sequences are MNHEY and SVGAGI. The CDR3 nucleotides are TGTGCCAGCAGTGAAGGGGTTAGGGAACTGTTTTTT. Residues: CASSEGVRELFF.

The chain is built from TRBV5-6 and TRBJ2-5; 10 bases are shared with TRBD2. The J call could be wrong; TRBJ2-7 is a better fit for the DNA end. This CDR3 has 17 amino acids. Germline CDR1 and CDR2: SGHDT and YYEEEE. The CDR3 region is CASSDSGLAARSYEQYF. The CDR3 DNA sequence: TGTGCCAGCAGCGACAGCGGACTAGCGGCCCGTAGCTACGAGCAGTACTTC.

This chain joins TRBV6-1 and TRBJ2-3; tentatively, D is TRBD2 (5 bases). CDR3 length equals 14 residues. V was clipped by 4 bases and J by 0 bases, with 8 bases between them. Germline values: CDR1 MNHNS, CDR2 SASEGT. This CDR3 reads CASSGSGSTDTQYF. The CDR3 nucleotides read TGTGCCAGCAGTGGGAGCGGCAGCACAGATACGCAGTATTTT.

This chain uses TRBV9 with TRBJ1-4, with TRBD1 identical over 8 bases. The CDR3 spans 15 residues. The germline V gene has CDR1 SGDLS and CDR2 YYNGEE. Trimming cost V 4 bases and J 3 bases; bases outside gene matches: 5. CDR3 nucleotides: TGTGCCAGCAGCCCAGGACAGGGACCTAATGAAAAACTGTTTTTT. Its protein is CASSPGQGPNEKLFF.

V is TRBV27 and J is TRBJ1-6; D is ambiguous. Trimming cost V 2 bases and J 7 bases, with 12 bases left between them. Germline loops: CDR1 MNHEY, CDR2 SMNVEV (reference sequence). The CDR3 extends over 15 amino acids. The CDR3 is CASSLAADANSPLHF. The CDR3 nucleotides are TGTGCCAGCAGTTTAGCCGCGGATGCAAATTCACCCCTCCACTTT.

This chain links TRBV5-6 with TRBJ1-4; 7 nucleotides agree with TRBD1. V was clipped by 4 bases and J by 5 bases; unmatched bases: 5. Germline V CDR1 and CDR2: SGHDT, YYEEEE. The CDR3 is 14 residues long. The CDR3: CASSPGQRNEKLFF. The CDR3 nucleotides read TGTGCCAGCAGCCCGGGACAGAGAAATGAAAAACTGTTTTTT.

The chain couples TRBV14 to TRBJ1-1; D uncertain. Germline CDR1 is SGHDN and CDR2 is FVKESK. The CDR3 length is 14 residues. Trimming removed 4 bases from V and 2 bases from J, with 11 bases in between. This chain's CDR3 is CASSPYLENTEAFF. CDR3 DNA sequence: TGTGCCAGCAGCCCCTATCTAGAAAACACTGAAGCTTTCTTT.

The sample holds one count of this clone. The chain joins TRBV6-5 to TRBJ2-5; 9 positions agree with TRBD2. Germline trimming cut 6 bases from V and 2 bases from J; bases unmatched to any gene: 7. Per germline, CDR1 MNHEY and CDR2 SVGAGI. This CDR3 has 15 amino acids. The CDR3 coding sequence is TGTGCCAGCAGACCCTTCCTAGCGGGGCAAGAGACCCAGTACTTC. This sequence encodes CASRPFLAGQETQYF.

The chain recombines TRBV5-1 with TRBJ2-3; the match to TRBD1 covers 7 bases. There are 15 residues in the CDR3. The V gene end was trimmed by 2 bases and the J gene end by 4 bases; junction bases not matched to a gene: 7. CDR1 is SGHRS and CDR2 is YFSETQ in the germline V gene. CDR3 coding DNA: TGCGCCAGCAGCTTTAGGGGGCGTAGCCCAGATACGCAGTATTTT. Protein product: CASSFRGRSPDTQYF.

The CDR3 DNA sequence: TGCGCCAGCAGCCCGGGGGACGGCTACAATGAGCAGTTCTTC. This encodes CASSPGDGYNEQFF. The chain has TRBV5-1 and TRBJ2-1, with D maybe TRBD2 (6 bases). CDR3 length: 14 amino acids. The V end lost 4 bases, the J end lost 3 bases, and 11 bases lay between the germline ends. Germline values: CDR1 SGHRS, CDR2 YFSETQ.

The CDR3 spells CASTRQENTEAFF. The DNA of the CDR3 is TGTGCCAGCACTCGACAGGAGAACACTGAAGCTTTCTTT. The chain couples TRBV2 to TRBJ1-1, with D possibly being TRBD1 (6 bases). This CDR3 spans 13 amino acids. Trimming stripped 7 bases from V and 1 base from J, with 10 bases between. CDR1 SNHLY and CDR2 FYNNEI come from the germline V gene. The complete variable domain, with remaining parts taken from reference TRBV2 and TRBJ1-1, reads EPEVTQTPSHQVTQMGQEVILRCVPISNHLYFYWYRQILGQKVEFLVSFYNNEISEKSEIFDDQFSVERPDGSNFTLKIRSTKLEDSAMYFCASTRQENTEAFFGQGTRLTVV.

J is TRBJ1-1 and V is TRBV7-2, with D hard to call. CDR1 SGHTA and CDR2 FQGNSA come from the germline V gene. This CDR3 is built from 14 residues. V shed 5 bases and J shed 1 base, with 11 bases lying between them. The CDR3 spells CASSLTERNTEAFF. CDR3 in DNA: TGTGCCAGCAGCCTTACAGAGAGGAACACTGAAGCTTTCTTT.

This clone was detected once. The gene calls are TRBV6-1 and TRBJ2-7; 8 bases are shared with TRBD2. The germline CDR1 and CDR2 sequences are MNHNS and SASEGT. J was trimmed by 2 bases and V by 8 bases; bases with no gene match: 5. The CDR3 is 13 amino acids. CDR3 protein: CASREGGTYEQYF. The CDR3 DNA reads as TGTGCCAGCCGGGAGGGGGGGACCTACGAGCAGTACTTC.

This chain links TRBV7-9 with TRBJ1-5, with 10 bases identical to TRBD1. CDR1 and CDR2 from the germline V gene are SEHNR and FQNEAQ (reference sequence). This CDR3 comprises 17 residues. Losses at the gene ends were 5 bases for V and 1 base for J; bases not matched to a gene: 8. CDR3 sequence: CASSLGQGGGSNQPQHF. CDR3 sequence (DNA): TGTGCCAGCAGCCTAGGACAGGGGGGAGGAAGCAATCAGCCCCAGCATTTT.

The rearrangement uses TRBV2 and TRBJ2-7; tentative D call: TRBD1 (6 bases). The germline gives CDR1 SNHLY, CDR2 FYNNEI. This CDR3 has 14 residues. The V and J ends lost 4 bases and 0 bases respectively, with 10 bases between them. CDR3 coding DNA: TGTGCCAGCAGTGCACAGGGCGCCTCCTACGAGCAGTACTTC. It yields the protein CASSAQGASYEQYF.

The genes are TRBV9 and TRBJ2-2; D gene unclear. V was clipped by 3 bases and J by 1 base, with 4 bases between them. Germline V gives CDR1 SGDLS, CDR2 YYNGEE. This CDR3 region has 13 residues. DNA of the CDR3: TGTGCCAGCAGCGACGGGAACACCGGGGAGCTGTTTTTT. Protein: CASSDGNTGELFF.

The J gene is TRBJ1-2, the V gene TRBV5-4, with 7 bases identical to TRBD1. The CDR3 is 15 amino acids. CDR1 and CDR2 (germline): SGHNT, YYREEE (reference sequence). The ends lost 4 bases at V and 5 bases at J; junction bases unmatched: 11. For the CDR3, the DNA is TGTGCCAGCAGCAATCCCGGGACAGCTCATTATGGCTACACCTTC. It codes for CASSNPGTAHYGYTF.

J is TRBJ1-1 and V is TRBV29-1, with a tentative D call TRBD1 (6 bases). V was shortened by 7 bases and J by 5 bases, with 17 bases between the two germline ends. The CDR3 has 13 amino acids. Germline CDR1 reads SQVTM; CDR2 reads ANQGSEA. CDR3 protein: CSGGQHGLTEAFF. Here the CDR3 DNA reads TGCAGCGGCGGACAGCATGGGTTAACTGAAGCTTTCTTT.

This chain connects TRBV4-1 to TRBJ1-6; 9 bases are shared with TRBD1. J was trimmed by 7 bases and V by 2 bases; bases with no gene match: 3. CDR1 is MGHRA and CDR2 is YSYEKL in the germline V gene. The CDR3 runs 15 residues. CDR3 protein: CASSQTDRGNSPLHF. CDR3 sequence (DNA): TGCGCCAGCAGCCAAACCGACAGGGGGAATTCACCCCTCCACTTT.

The chain links TRBV7-9 to TRBJ2-4, with a weak D call TRBD1 (5 bases). Germline CDR1 is SEHNR and CDR2 is FQNEAQ (reference sequence). CDR3 length: 17 amino acids. Trimming stripped 3 bases from V and 0 bases from J, with 15 bases between. CDR3: CASSLGQGWQAKNIQYF. The CDR3 DNA sequence: TGTGCCAGCAGCTTGGGGCAGGGTTGGCAAGCCAAAAACATTCAGTACTTC.

This clone was seen more than once but under ten times. The chain couples TRBV11-2 to TRBJ2-7; 7 bases fit TRBD2. The V gene's germline CDR1 is SGHAT and CDR2 FQNNGV. Germline trimming cut 5 bases from V and 6 bases from J; bases unmatched to any gene: 13. This CDR3 contains 15 residues. The CDR3 bases are TGTGCCAGCAGCCCCCTCCGACTAGCTTCAGGCGAGCAGTACTTC. Translated: CASSPLRLASGEQYF.

V and J are TRBV9 and TRBJ2-1; 10 bases map to TRBD2. CDR3 length: 17 residues. With 0 bases clipped from V and 8 bases from J, the junction kept 11 bases outside the gene matches. Germline assignment: CDR1 SGDLS and CDR2 YYNGEE. The CDR3 coding sequence is TGTGCCAGCAGCGTAGGCCCTAGCGGGAGTTTAGGCGATGAGCAGTTCTTC. It codes for CASSVGPSGSLGDEQFF.

J is TRBJ1-2 and V is TRBV27; D remains unclear. Germline loops: CDR1 MNHEY, CDR2 SMNVEV (reference sequence). The CDR3 is 12 amino acids. Between the trimmed V and J ends, which lost 4 bases and 5 bases, there was a span of 8 bases. In DNA form, the CDR3 reads TGTGCCAGCAGTTCTACGGGTTATGGCTACACCTTC. Translation: CASSSTGYGYTF.

The rearrangement uses TRBV9 and TRBJ1-2, with D perhaps TRBD1 (5 bases). Germline values: CDR1 SGDLS, CDR2 YYNGEE. This CDR3 has 16 residues. V was trimmed by 0 bases and J by 6 bases, leaving 18 bases between them. The CDR3 sequence: CASSVDRQSLRDGYTF. The CDR3, as DNA: TGTGCCAGCAGCGTAGACCGACAGTCGCTAAGGGATGGCTACACCTTC.

V is TRBV19 and J is TRBJ2-1; TRBD1 might be the D (6 bases). The V gene lost 1 base and the J gene lost 9 bases, with 19 bases spanning the gap. Per the germline V gene, CDR1 is LNHDA and CDR2 is SQIVND (reference sequence). The CDR3 has 16 amino acids. Here the CDR3 reads CASSIGLSGGLPEQFF. The CDR3 DNA reads TGTGCCAGTAGTATAGGTTTAAGTGGGGGCCTGCCTGAGCAGTTCTTC.